The T cell receptor beta chain described here comes from a study of CD8 T cells in ankylosing spondylitis. Findings of the study overall: In peripheral blood, disease-linked CD8+ clones occurred at relatively low frequencies. Within matched ankylosing spondylitis synovial fluid, disease-linked clones were reportedly significantly enriched. Made up of 7 to 9 highly homologous variants, a TCR beta motif appeared characteristic of ankylosing spondylitis blood.

This clonotype was seen many times. Antigen specificity is unknown. Molecular-barcoded quantitative 5'-RACE produced these TCR beta libraries. TCRdb reprocessed the 5' RACE reads via MiXCR and lists one record per CDR3 protein. This sample has over 95,000 distinct CDR3 sequences, with roughly 8.3% found just once. The TCR was taken from a male donor with ankylosing spondylitis or in good health (not recorded which). The sequenced material came from blood, either unsorted or a sorted T cell fraction (not recorded which).

CDR3 region: CASSPSGRPTDTQYF. DNA for the CDR3: TGTGCCAGCTCACCATCGGGTAGGCCCACAGATACGCAGTATTTT. The chain is built from TRBV18 and TRBJ2-3; D is unclear. V lost 2 bases, J lost 2 bases, and 11 bases lay in between. The CDR3 is 15 residues long. Germline CDR1 and CDR2: KGHSH and LQKENI.